The clone carrying this T cell receptor beta chain was observed at least ten times. Its antigen is unknown. Preparation of the TCRbeta library involved a method that used unique molecular identifiers. TCRdb fed the PCR reads into MiXCR, producing one record per CDR3 protein. The table records hundreds of thousands of distinct CDR3 sequences, around 7.7% of them present only once. The data originate from a study of T-cell reconstitution after alpha-beta-depleted transplantation in children. Study outcomes and limitations: Several patients had high TCRbeta diversity at day 60; it came from surviving recipient T cells and thymic progenitors. At the one-year point after transplant, T-cell counts and TCRbeta diversity were found to come mostly from T cells that had been newly produced. There were reportedly several hundred expanded graft clones from which alpha-beta T cells came about two months after transplant.

Germline V CDR1 and CDR2: LGHDT, YNNKEL (reference sequence). V shed 4 bases, J shed 3 bases, and the junction held 7 bases outside the gene matches. This CDR3 has 17 residues. The TCR originated in a male patient between 2 and 10 years old who had a stem cell transplant for acute myeloid leukemia, so the T cells may come from the graft donor. V gene TRBV3-1 combines with J gene TRBJ2-5; TRBD2 aligns across 14 bases. Here the sequenced sample was PBMCs, mostly from graft donor cells, taken 360 days after TCRalphabeta/CD19-depleted stem cell transplant. The CDR3 coding sequence is TGTGCCAGCAGCCCGGGACTAGCGGGAGAGGTTGAAGAGACCCAGTACTTC. It encodes CASSPGLAGEVEETQYF.